The 6 T cell receptor beta chains presented below share a single source sample, sequenced in a study of T cells in Graves' hyperthyroidism and ophthalmopathy. The source material, RNA transcripts, was used to amplify TCR beta CDR3 regions. The study used the HTBI primer set for a first-round RT-PCR of the TCR CDR3. MiXCR, run by TCRdb on the multiplex PCR reads, gives a single entry per CDR3 protein. The sample lists 700,000 to 850,000 distinct CDR3 sequences, just over 35% occurring once. What was sequenced was blood. The source of these receptors is a woman aged 40 to 50 with Graves' hyperthyroidism.

Only a few counts were recorded for this clonotype. The CDR3 DNA sequence: TGTGCCAGCAGCTTGGTGAGACAGTGGGGGCTCTACGAGCAGTACTTC. It codes for CASSLVRQWGLYEQYF. This rearrangement joins TRBV7-2 to TRBJ2-7, with a weak D call TRBD1 (6 bases). With 3 bases removed from V and 3 bases from J, the gap between germline ends came to 18 bases. CDR3 length: 16 amino acids. CDR1 and CDR2 (germline): SGHTA, FQGNSA.

This chain uses TRBV10-3 with TRBJ2-2; TRBD2 aligns across 8 bases. CDR3 size: 17 residues. Trimming at V came to 4 bases and at J to 3 bases, leaving 10 bases not matched to a gene. The V gene's germline CDR1 is ENHRY and CDR2 SYGVKD. The CDR3 region is CAISGGTSRVDTGELFF. The CDR3 nucleotides are TGTGCCATCAGTGGCGGGACTAGTCGAGTCGACACCGGGGAGCTGTTTTTT.

This clonotype was counted ten times or more. V usage is TRBV19 and J usage is TRBJ1-4, with TRBD1 as a possible D gene (6 bases). Trimming shortened V by 7 bases and J by 0 bases, and 15 bases separated the two germline ends. Germline V gives CDR1 LNHDA, CDR2 SQIVND (reference sequence). The CDR3 spans 16 residues. The CDR3 nucleotides read TGTGCCAGTAACGATCCAGGGGTTACAACTAATGAAAAACTGTTTTTT. Encoded protein: CASNDPGVTTNEKLFF.

The chain uses TRBV19 and TRBJ1-2; possible D gene TRBD1, 5 bases. CDR1 is LNHDA and CDR2 is SQIVND in the germline V gene (reference sequence). This CDR3 contains 11 residues. Trimming shortened V by 4 bases and J by 8 bases, and 8 bases separated the two germline ends. The CDR3 loop reads CASSTQGGYTF. As DNA, the CDR3 is TGTGCCAGTAGTACGCAGGGCGGCTACACCTTC.

J is TRBJ1-6 and V is TRBV20-1; no clear D. Trimming left V 3 bases short and J 6 bases short, with 9 bases between. CDR3 length equals 13 residues. Looked up from germline, CDR1 is DFQATT and CDR2 is SNEGSKA (reference sequence). CDR3 sequence (DNA): TGCAGTGCTAGCATTGGGCTTAATTCACCCCTCCACTTT. It yields the protein CSASIGLNSPLHF.

In the case of this clonotype: One junction end disagrees with the germline gene, perhaps due to a read error. This rearrangement joins TRBV10-2 to TRBJ2-6; maybe TRBD2 (6 bases). CDR1 is WSHSY, CDR2 SAAADI, per germline. CDR3 length: 13 amino acids. CDR3 coding DNA: TGTGCCAGCAGTGAGTTGGGGGAAGGGACTGAAGCTTTC. Translating gives CASSELGEGTEAF.